A single sample is the source of the 17 T cell receptor beta chains below, sequenced in a study of shared clonotypes between healthy human individuals. Sequenced by immunoSEQ multiplex PCR; TCRdb stores in-frame clones only, minus some. The data show about 770,000 clones, 72% seen once. The sequencing input was memory CD4+ T cells sorted from blood. The subset denotes: CD45RA-negative fraction. These receptors originate from a woman in her twenties or thirties in good health.

A remark on this clone: The same CDR3 arises from other DNA sequences in this sample as well. J is TRBJ2-5 and V is TRBV5-1; D call uncertain. Germline-derived CDR1 and CDR2 are SGHRS and YFSETQ. The CDR3 is 11 amino acids. The V end lost 3 bases, the J end lost 5 bases, and 5 bases lay between the germline ends. The CDR3 bases are TGCGCCAGCAGCTCCAGGGAGACCCAGTACTTC. This codes for CASSSRETQYF. Together with reference TRBV5-1 and TRBJ2-5, the CDR3 gives the full variable domain: KAGVTQTPRYLIKTRGQQVTLSCSPISGHRSVSWYQQTPGQGLQFLFEYFSETQRNKGNFPGRFSGRQFSNSRSEMNVSTLELGDSALYLCASSSRETQYFGPGTRLLVL.

This clone occurred many times. V usage is TRBV7-2 and J usage is TRBJ2-7; D gene ambiguous. V gave up 5 bases and J gave up 3 bases, with 5 bases separating them. The germline gives CDR1 SGHTA, CDR2 FQGNSA. The CDR3 is made up of 11 amino acids. The CDR3 sequence: CASSLHYEQYF. DNA of the CDR3: TGTGCCAGCAGCCTACACTACGAGCAGTACTTC.

The chain uses TRBV10-3 and TRBJ2-5, with D perhaps being TRBD1 or TRBD2 (5 bases each). The CDR3 totals 15 residues. V lost 6 bases, J lost 5 bases, and 19 bases lay in between. Germline loops: CDR1 ENHRY, CDR2 SYGVKD. The chain's CDR3 is CAIREELERGETQYF. The CDR3 nucleotides read TGTGCCATCAGGGAGGAGCTAGAAAGGGGCGAGACCCAGTACTTC.

The V and J genes are TRBV28 and TRBJ2-5; a possible D gene is TRBD2 (5 bases). The end of the DNA aligns better with TRBJ2-7, so the J call may be wrong. CDR1 and CDR2 from the germline V gene are MDHEN and SYDVKM. This CDR3 has 13 residues. In nucleotides, the CDR3 is TGTGCCAGCAGTTTATGGCCCGGGGACGAGCAGTACTTC. This sequence encodes CASSLWPGDEQYF.

The chain links TRBV18 to TRBJ2-7; D is uncertain. The CDR3 is 14 amino acids. The ends were cut back, 2 bases at V and 5 bases at J, with 13 bases in the middle. Germline values: CDR1 KGHSH, CDR2 LQKENI. CDR3 sequence reads: CASSPRTKNDEQYF. The CDR3, as DNA: TGTGCCAGCTCACCAAGAACCAAAAACGACGAGCAGTACTTC.

The chain links TRBV5-1 to TRBJ2-5; 7 nucleotides line up with TRBD1. The V gene end was trimmed by 4 bases and the J gene end by 5 bases; junction bases not matched to a gene: 5. The germline V gene encodes CDR1 SGHRS and CDR2 YFSETQ. The CDR3 loop spans 13 amino acids. CDR3 sequence: CASSPGQWETQYF. CDR3 sequence (DNA): TGCGCCAGCAGCCCGGGACAGTGGGAGACCCAGTACTTC.

V is TRBV7-9 and J is TRBJ1-5; 7 bases map to TRBD1. The CDR3 is 15 amino acids. The junction had 5 bases not matched to a gene; V was cut back by 5 bases and J by 1 base. CDR1 and CDR2 from the germline V gene are SEHNR and FQNEAQ (reference sequence). Here the CDR3 reads CASSIGQESNQPQHF. CDR3 DNA: TGTGCCAGCAGCATCGGACAGGAGAGCAATCAGCCCCAGCATTTT.

The genes are TRBV28 and TRBJ2-2; D perhaps matches TRBD1 (5 bases). V lost 7 bases to trimming and J lost 6 bases, with 15 bases between them. The CDR3 totals 14 residues. Germline lookup yields CDR1 MDHEN and CDR2 SYDVKM. CDR3 nucleotide sequence: TGTGCCAGCATGCTTCAGGGCAGGGCCGGGGAGCTGTTTTTT. Translating it yields CASMLQGRAGELFF.

The rearrangement links TRBV7-2 to TRBJ2-7, with TRBD2 identical over 7 bases. The CDR3 is 16 residues long. V lost 2 bases, J lost 3 bases, and 10 bases stayed unmatched. Germline V gene lookup returns CDR1 SGHTA and CDR2 FQGNSA. The CDR3 DNA follows: TGTGCCAGCAGCTTATCGACGGTCGGGGGGATCTACGAGCAGTACTTC. Its translation is CASSLSTVGGIYEQYF.

The rearrangement uses TRBV18 and TRBJ2-3; 7 positions match TRBD1. The CDR3 consists of 15 residues. V dropped 5 bases and J dropped 6; count of bases not matched to a gene: 11. Germline-derived CDR1 and CDR2 are KGHSH and LQKENI. CDR3 coding DNA: TGTGCCAGCTCAATACCGGGACAGCCGCGTGATACGCAGTATTTT. It is translated as CASSIPGQPRDTQYF.

The CDR3 reads CASSYSQVEGNTIYF. In DNA form, the CDR3 reads TGTGCCAGCAGTTATAGCCAGGTAGAAGGAAACACCATATATTTT. The chain carries TRBV6-4 and TRBJ1-3, with unresolved D. The CDR3 extends over 15 amino acids. Germline values: CDR1 MRHNA, CDR2 SNTAGT. Trimming took off 5 bases at V and 4 bases at J, with 15 bases between the two ends.

V is TRBV29-1 and J is TRBJ2-7; 9 nucleotides line up with TRBD2. Trimming removed 7 bases from V and 1 base from J; junction bases left unmatched: 5. This CDR3 comprises 13 residues. The germline gives CDR1 SQVTM, CDR2 ANQGSEA. CDR3 nucleotide sequence: TGCAGCGGGGGAGCGGGAGGATCCTACGAGCAGTACTTC. Its translation is CSGGAGGSYEQYF.

The chain employs TRBV28 and TRBJ2-7, with D possibly matching TRBD1 (8 bases). This CDR3 has 19 residues. Between the trimmed V and J ends, which lost 5 bases and 0 bases, there was a span of 26 bases. Germline loops: CDR1 MDHEN, CDR2 SYDVKM. The CDR3 spells CASSPTRWGGQAHSYEQYF. In nucleotides, the CDR3 is TGTGCCAGCAGTCCCACTAGGTGGGGGGGACAGGCGCACTCCTACGAGCAGTACTTC.

The CDR3 sequence is CASSLEPGRRLAVSTDTQYF. CDR3 DNA: TGCGCCAGCAGCTTGGAGCCAGGACGGCGACTAGCGGTTAGCACAGATACGCAGTATTTT. This chain links TRBV5-1 with TRBJ2-3, with TRBD2 matching 9 bases. Germline V gene sequence: CDR1 SGHRS, CDR2 YFSETQ. The CDR3 runs to 20 residues. Trimming took 0 bases from V and 0 from J; bases not matched to a gene: 14.

The chain carries TRBV6-5 and TRBJ2-1, with D unresolved. The V gene lost 0 bases and the J gene lost 8 bases, with 11 bases spanning the gap. The germline V gene encodes CDR1 MNHEY and CDR2 SVGAGI. This CDR3 has 14 residues. The CDR3 nucleotides read TGTGCCAGCAGTTACTCGCCCTTTACCGATGAGCAGTTCTTC. Translating gives CASSYSPFTDEQFF.

The J gene is TRBJ1-3, the V gene TRBV6-5; 7 bases fit TRBD1. With 6 bases clipped from V and 0 bases from J, the junction kept 5 bases outside the gene matches. The CDR3 runs to 15 residues. From germline, CDR1 is MNHEY and CDR2 SVGAGI. The chain's CDR3 is CASRTGTDSGNTIYF. The CDR3 DNA reads as TGTGCCAGCAGAACCGGGACAGACTCTGGAAACACCATATATTTT.

CDR3 in DNA: TGTGCCAGCAGGGCTGGGGGGTGGAGCACAGATACGCAGTATTTT. Translation gives CASRAGGWSTDTQYF. The V gene is TRBV11-2, the J gene TRBJ2-3; perhaps TRBD2 as D (6 bases). This CDR3 spans 15 amino acids. CDR1 is SGHAT and CDR2 is FQNNGV in the germline V gene. V was shortened by 6 bases and J by 0 bases, with 13 bases between the two germline ends.